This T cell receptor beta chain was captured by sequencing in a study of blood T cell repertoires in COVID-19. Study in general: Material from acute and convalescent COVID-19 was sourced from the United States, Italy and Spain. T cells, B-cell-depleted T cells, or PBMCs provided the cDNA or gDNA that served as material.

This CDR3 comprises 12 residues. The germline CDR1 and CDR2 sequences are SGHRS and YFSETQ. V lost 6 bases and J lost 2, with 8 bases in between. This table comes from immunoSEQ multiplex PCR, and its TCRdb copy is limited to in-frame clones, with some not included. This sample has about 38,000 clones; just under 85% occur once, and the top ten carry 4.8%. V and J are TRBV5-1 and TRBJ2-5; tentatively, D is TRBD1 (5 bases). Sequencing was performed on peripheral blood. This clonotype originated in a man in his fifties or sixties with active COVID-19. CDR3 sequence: CASTDSQETQYF. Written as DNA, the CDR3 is TGCGCCAGCACAGACAGTCAAGAGACCCAGTACTTC.